A single sample is the source of the 13 T cell receptor beta chains below, sequenced in a study of intratumoral heterogeneity in liver cancer. Each tumour sample represents a distinct, spatially separated region of the hepatocellular carcinoma nodule. TCRdb keeps only in-frame clones here, not all; method: immunoSEQ multiplex PCR. The sample has 5,000 to 7,500 clones; 70% to 80% are singletons. Source: tumor tissue, taken before any cancer treatment. These TCRs come from a woman in her 70s with hepatocellular carcinoma.

The V call is TRBV7-9, the J call TRBJ1-2; no firm D call. V lost 5 bases and J 6 bases, leaving 13 bases between the germline ends. Germline V lookup: CDR1 SEHNR, CDR2 FQNEAQ (reference sequence). This CDR3 contains 13 residues. This CDR3 reads CASSQTRVDGYTF. The CDR3 DNA is TGTGCCAGCAGCCAGACCAGAGTGGATGGCTACACCTTC.

This sequence joins TRBV19 and TRBJ2-4; 7 nucleotides match TRBD1. The CDR3 spans 14 residues. Germline V gene sequence: CDR1 LNHDA, CDR2 SQIVND (reference sequence). V was pared by 5 bases and J by 8 bases, with 9 bases of the junction left unmatched. The CDR3 sequence is CASSAPTGADIQYF. CDR3 nucleotide sequence: TGTGCCAGTAGTGCCCCTACAGGGGCGGACATTCAGTACTTC.

The genes are TRBV30 and TRBJ2-3, with a tentative D call TRBD2 (6 bases). CDR3 length: 15 amino acids. Trimming left V 0 bases short and J 4 bases short, with 14 bases between. Germline V gene sequence: CDR1 GTSNPN, CDR2 SVGIG (reference sequence). The CDR3 here is CAWSVVVGLADTQYF. The CDR3 DNA is TGTGCCTGGAGTGTAGTGGTGGGACTCGCAGATACGCAGTATTTT. Together with reference TRBV30 and TRBJ2-3, the CDR3 gives the full variable domain: SQTIHQWPATLVQPVGSPLSLECTVEGTSNPNLYWYRQAAGRGLQLLFYSVGIGQISSEVPQNLSASRPQDRQFILSSKKLLLSDSGFYLCAWSVVVGLADTQYFGPGTRLTVL.

The chain couples TRBV10-3 to TRBJ2-5; 9 bases map to TRBD2. This CDR3 has 13 amino acids. V trimming: 8 bases; J trimming: 7 bases; junction bases outside the gene matches: 8. Per germline, CDR1 ENHRY and CDR2 SYGVKD. The CDR3 DNA sequence: TGTGCCATCGGGCGGGAGGGCCGGGGGACCCAGTACTTC. This sequence encodes CAIGREGRGTQYF.

This chain connects TRBV5-1 to TRBJ1-1; the D is unclear. This CDR3 is 15 amino acids long. V was cut by 5 bases and J by 0 bases, with 14 bases left in between. Germline CDR1 reads SGHRS; CDR2 reads YFSETQ. CDR3 in DNA: TGCGCCAGCAGAAAAGGAACGGGTATGAACACTGAAGCTTTCTTT. It specifies CASRKGTGMNTEAFF.

The V and J genes are TRBV9 and TRBJ2-5, with unresolved D. V was clipped by 4 bases and J by 4 bases, with 5 bases between them. The CDR3 runs 11 residues. CDR1 and CDR2 (germline): SGDLS, YYNGEE. The chain's CDR3 is CASSIRETQYF. The CDR3 DNA is TGTGCCAGCAGCATAAGAGAGACCCAGTACTTC.

The V gene is TRBV2, the J gene TRBJ1-2, with unresolved D. The CDR3 loop spans 12 amino acids. V dropped 7 bases and J dropped 5 bases, with 11 bases sitting between them. CDR1 and CDR2 (germline): SNHLY, FYNNEI. The DNA of the CDR3 is TGTGCCAGCACCTACAGCGGGTATGGCTACACCTTC. Amino acid sequence: CASTYSGYGYTF.

This clone was counted only a few times. The V and J genes are TRBV4-1 and TRBJ2-5; D is unclear. CDR1 and CDR2 from the germline V gene are MGHRA and YSYEKL. Trimming cost V 0 bases and J 4 bases, with 12 bases left between them. This CDR3 region has 15 residues. CDR3 loop: CASSQEPGTPETQYF. In nucleotides, the CDR3 is TGCGCCAGCAGCCAAGAGCCCGGTACCCCAGAGACCCAGTACTTC.

The CDR3 sequence is CASSVTGGPLYSPLHF. The CDR3, as DNA: TGTGCCAGCAGCGTAACGGGGGGGCCTCTGTACTCACCCCTCCACTTT. The chain has TRBV5-6 and TRBJ1-6, with a possible D match to TRBD1 (6 bases). The CDR3 consists of 16 residues. The V end lost 4 bases, the J end lost 10 bases, and 21 bases lay between the germline ends. The germline V gene has CDR1 SGHDT and CDR2 YYEEEE.

This clone was recorded once. Here the CDR3 reads CASSRDSGLYEQYF. The CDR3 nucleotides read TGCGCCAGCAGCCGCGACTCGGGCCTCTACGAGCAGTACTTC. V is TRBV5-1 and J is TRBJ2-7, with D uncertain. CDR3 length equals 14 residues. V shed 4 bases and J shed 3 bases, with 14 bases lying between them. In germline, CDR1 is SGHRS, CDR2 YFSETQ.

This clone was seen a handful of times. The chain carries TRBV2 and TRBJ2-5; weak D call: TRBD2 (5 bases). Germline CDR1 reads SNHLY; CDR2 reads FYNNEI. This CDR3 contains 13 residues. Between the trimmed V and J ends, which lost 5 bases and 5 bases, there was a span of 12 bases. The CDR3 loop is CASSFGRGETQYF. In DNA, the CDR3 is TGTGCCAGCAGTTTTGGACGCGGGGAGACCCAGTACTTC.

V and J are TRBV3-1 (or the pseudogene TRBV3-2) and TRBJ2-5; maybe TRBD1 (6 bases). Deletions cut 5 bases from V and 4 bases from J, with 11 bases between. The CDR3 contains 13 residues. From germline, CDR1 is LGHDT and CDR2 YNNKEL (reference sequence). The CDR3 bases are TGTGCCAGCAGCAAACAGGGTACAGAGACCCAGTACTTC. This codes for CASSKQGTETQYF.

This rearrangement joins TRBV7-9 to TRBJ2-2, with TRBD1 matching 7 bases. This CDR3 region has 13 residues. Germline loops: CDR1 SEHNR, CDR2 FQNEAQ (reference sequence). V shed 5 bases, J shed 5 bases, and the junction held 2 bases outside the gene matches. CDR3 bases: TGTGCCAGCAGCGAACAGGGGACCGGGGAGCTGTTTTTT. Amino acids: CASSEQGTGELFF.